This TCR beta chain was found in a study of cytomegalovirus exposure and HLA in healthy donors. For the study at large: The study placed less than 90% of its 398 genotyped donors in the Caucasian-associated ancestry cluster. Findings and caveats of the study: The authors listed around 150 TCR beta chains as cytomegalovirus-associated. Segments of the TCR beta V type were, in most cases, productive about 90% or about 30% of the time in an earlier analysis. TCR beta sequences reportedly predicted most subjects' HLA-A and HLA-B alleles accurately.

CDR1 LNHDA and CDR2 SQIVND come from the germline V gene (reference sequence). This CDR3 has 14 residues. Trimming removed 5 bases at V and 7 bases at J, with 17 bases between. On this clone: Its specificity is not known.

This PCR relied on a set of 60 Vbeta primers and 13 Jbeta primers. The protocol was immunoSEQ multiplex PCR, while the TCRdb copy is restricted to in-frame clones and leaves out a portion. Here the sample spans about 130,000 clones, 74% being singletons. This chain links TRBV19 with TRBJ1-2, with D possibly matching TRBD1 (6 bases). The clonotype was recovered from a woman in her forties or fifties in good health and CMV-seropositive. The sequencing sample was made of PBMCs. The CDR3 nucleotides are TGTGCCAGTAGTCCCCGACAGGACTCTGGTGGCTACACCTTC. Translated, it gives CASSPRQDSGGYTF.